The T cell receptor beta chain described here comes from a study of T cell changes during pregnancy in multiple sclerosis (dated by TCRdb to about 2019). Study-wide context: The study looked at changes in the T cell repertoire across pregnancy in women with multiple sclerosis.

Of note for this clone: There is no known antigen for this receptor. Per-base qualities were not stored, and no clone one base away is much larger.

The library was built by means of the immunoSEQ multiplex PCR assay. Drawn from immuneACCESS, this table holds only the in-frame rearrangements with V and J called that TCRdb kept. Clones are partly lost; checked studies trace under half to an unresolved V gene and leave the rest unexplained. This sample lists around 61,000 clones; more than 80% were detected once. Clones ranked in the top ten supply 0.89% of the sample. Trimming removed 2 bases from V and 5 bases from J, leaving 18 bases between the germline ends. The germline V gene supplies CDR1 MNHNS and CDR2 SASEGT. From the cysteine through the phenylalanine, the CDR3 covers 16 amino acids. Only the CDR3 part of the read is kept: 48 bases, read in frame from the first base.

This sequence was found in a female donor in good health, enrolled as a control in a pregnancy study. The sample in question was peripheral blood, obtained in the first trimester of pregnancy. The chain employs TRBV6-1 and TRBJ2-5; a weak D assignment points to TRBD2 (5 bases agree). Read as DNA, the sequence is TGTGCCAGCAGTGAACTCGTGGCGGACCCGGGGGAGACCCAGTACTTC. Its product reads: CASSELVADPGETQYF.